This section outlines one T cell receptor (beta chain) sequence together with its context. Its target is not known. TCRdb called the 5' RACE reads again in MiXCR, with one record for every CDR3 protein. There are tens of thousands of distinct CDR3 sequences in the sample; more than 9% occur only once, and less than 25% lies in the top ten. The data were obtained in a study of neurological immune-mediated disorders. Study findings and constraints: The most TCR clonal expansion was seen in HTLV-1-associated myelopathy, whereas the least was seen in multiple sclerosis, below the level in healthy controls.

2 million unsorted PBMCs were stored in RNAlater at -80 °C before RNA extraction. Germline V gene sequence: CDR1 SGHAT, CDR2 FQNNGV. The CDR3 covers 14 residues. V was trimmed by 1 base and J by 7 bases, leaving 14 bases between them. The receptor comes from a woman aged 60-75 years with HTLV-1-associated myelopathy (HAM/TSP). V is TRBV11-2 and J is TRBJ2-7; a possible D gene is TRBD2 (5 bases). Source material: PBMCs. As DNA, the CDR3 is TGTGCCAGCAGCTTAGTAGCGAACGGATGGGAGCAGTACTTC. This sequence encodes CASSLVANGWEQYF. Using reference TRBV11-2 and TRBJ2-7 for the parts outside the CDR3, the full variable domain is EAGVAQSPRYKIIEKRQSVAFWCNPISGHATLYWYQQILGQGPKLLIQFQNNGVVDDSQLPKDRFSAERLKGVDSTLKIQPAKLEDSAVYLCASSLVANGWEQYFGPGTRLTVT.